This T cell receptor (beta chain) was sequenced in a study of beta chain features in type 1 diabetes. About the study: In all, about 110 million sorted cells from all samples were analyzed. The study's findings and limits: Type 1 diabetes patients showed a moderate but significant shortening of TCRB CDR3s in all four CD4+ subsets.

Sequencing targeted expressed TCRB transcripts, as all isolated RNA had been reverse transcribed. Assay: immunoSEQ multiplex PCR; the TCRdb copy retains only in-frame clones and omits some. The sample lists 810,000 or so clones; about 17% were seen once. This clone was observed a handful of times. No antigen is known for it. CDR1 ENHRY and CDR2 SYGVKD come from the germline V gene. The CDR3 consists of 15 residues. The V and J ends lost 0 bases and 5 bases respectively, with 10 bases between them. The V call is TRBV10-3, the J call TRBJ2-2; D is perhaps TRBD2 (5 bases). The specimen was naive CD4+ T cells from blood. The TCR comes from a woman between 18 and 30 years old in good health. This CDR3 is CAISESSRRTGELFF. CDR3 in DNA: TGTGCCATCAGTGAGTCGAGCCGGAGGACCGGGGAGCTGTTTTTT.